This record looks at one T cell receptor (beta chain) sequence and its context. The data were produced by immunoSEQ multiplex PCR, yet TCRdb's version contains in-frame clones alone and is incomplete. The sample records 130,000 to 150,000 clones, about 90% being singletons. This specimen belongs to a study of blood T cell repertoires in COVID-19. Study in general: The United States, Italy and Spain were the sources of the acute and convalescent COVID-19 samples.

CDR1 and CDR2 from the germline V gene are SGHTA and FQGNSA. This CDR3 region has 15 residues. The V gene end was trimmed by 5 bases and the J gene end by 2 bases; junction bases not matched to a gene: 5. This chain connects TRBV7-2 to TRBJ2-7, with 11 positions matching TRBD2. This TCR was recovered from a man in his forties or fifties who had recovered from COVID-19. Sequencing was performed on peripheral blood. The DNA for the CDR3 is TGTGCCAGCAGCCCTACTAGCGGGGGCCCCTACGAGCAGTACTTC. It is translated as CASSPTSGGPYEQYF.